A selection of T cell receptor beta chains follows, all from one sample in a study of PD-1 blockade in classical Hodgkin lymphoma. Produced via immunoSEQ multiplex PCR; TCRdb's table is partial and in-frame only. The sample records over 15,000 clones, about 68% being singletons. The source was CD4+ T cells from blood, collected before the fourth cycle of nivolumab. The receptor source for this set is a human donor with classical Hodgkin lymphoma. Each CDR3 is given with its conserved first and last residue. Each record gives: J gene, V gene, CDR3 protein.

j_call: TRBJ1-5; v_call: TRBV7-9; cdr3_aa: CASSPHLGTDNQPQHF
j_call: TRBJ2-7; v_call: TRBV27; cdr3_aa: CASSFSAGGAYEQYF
j_call: TRBJ1-3; v_call: TRBV4-3; cdr3_aa: CASSQDTGGPGNTIYF
j_call: TRBJ2-2; v_call: TRBV10-1; cdr3_aa: CASSETSGGGTGELFF
j_call: TRBJ2-7; v_call: TRBV7-2; cdr3_aa: CASSLGQGHNEQYF
j_call: TRBJ1-2; v_call: TRBV2; cdr3_aa: CASPRRQGHYGYTF
j_call: TRBJ2-6; v_call: TRBV11-2; cdr3_aa: CASSPKRTLYSGANVLTF
j_call: TRBJ1-4; v_call: TRBV5-6; cdr3_aa: CASSWWDAGEGKLFF
j_call: TRBJ1-2; v_call: TRBV9; cdr3_aa: CASSVDPDINYGYTF
j_call: TRBJ1-1; v_call: TRBV6-1; cdr3_aa: CASSEGPGQGEAFF
j_call: TRBJ2-3; v_call: TRBV5-1; cdr3_aa: CASSYEQGQGPETSTDTQYF
j_call: TRBJ1-5; v_call: TRBV6-6; cdr3_aa: CASSSTGRQGNQPQHF
j_call: TRBJ2-3; v_call: TRBV28; cdr3_aa: CASSFSLSGASTDTQYF
j_call: TRBJ2-7; v_call: TRBV7-9; cdr3_aa: CASSRLAGAYEQYF
j_call: TRBJ1-1; v_call: TRBV6-5; cdr3_aa: CASSYTENTEAFF
j_call: TRBJ1-2; v_call: TRBV6-1; cdr3_aa: CASSGLLPGYGYTF
j_call: TRBJ2-5; v_call: TRBV19; cdr3_aa: CASSPSGLQETQYF
j_call: TRBJ2-1; v_call: TRBV4-3; cdr3_aa: CASSQRTPHSAAGGNEQFF
j_call: TRBJ2-5; v_call: TRBV7-9; cdr3_aa: CASSGQGRETQYF
j_call: TRBJ1-1; v_call: TRBV2; cdr3_aa: CASRLAGQGTEAFF
j_call: TRBJ1-3; v_call: TRBV9; cdr3_aa: CASSPRQGASNTIYF
j_call: TRBJ1-1; v_call: TRBV4-2; cdr3_aa: CASSQVSGIMNTEAFF
j_call: TRBJ2-2; v_call: TRBV5-1; cdr3_aa: CASSLRQGPEPTSNTGELFF
j_call: .; v_call: TRBV5-1; cdr3_aa: CASSFGLAGGVSSYEQYF
j_call: TRBJ2-5; v_call: TRBV13; cdr3_aa: CASSSIRLAGSQETQYF
j_call: TRBJ2-5; v_call: TRBV5-4; cdr3_aa: CASSLALGETQYF